A selection of T cell receptor beta chains follows, all from one sample in a study of Ad26.COV2.S vaccination and SARS-CoV-2 variants. TCRdb keeps only in-frame clones here, not all; method: immunoSEQ multiplex PCR. Here the sample spans 300,000 to 400,000 clones, just over 85% being singletons. Sample: peripheral blood, taken in a trial of Ad26.COV2.S vaccine versus placebo. Every receptor here comes from a person between 18 and 60 years old who received the Ad26.COV2.S COVID-19 vaccine or a placebo. Both conserved end residues are part of each CDR3. The D gene is left open where the match is weak. Part of the rows lack a size; the others show once, few, many or a class for expanded clones.

V: TRBV18
D: TRBD2
J: TRBJ2-2
size: .
DNA: TGTGCCAGCTCACCAATTGGACTAGCGGTAACGAACACCGGGGAGCTGTTTTTT
CDR3: CASSPIGLAVTNTGELFF

V: TRBV7-2
D: .
J: TRBJ2-5
size: .
DNA: TGTGCCAGCAGCTTAGGTTTTGCAGGCTCCCAAGAGACCCAGTACTTC
CDR3: CASSLGFAGSQETQYF

V: TRBV30
D: .
J: TRBJ2-6
size: .
DNA: TGTGCCTGGAGTGTACCCGGCTCTGGGGCCAACGTCCTGACTTTC
CDR3: CAWSVPGSGANVLTF

V: TRBV7-2
D: TRBD1
J: TRBJ2-5
size: once
DNA: TGTGCCAGCAGCCGGCAATCTCTTCGGGACAGTGAGACCCAGTACTTC
CDR3: CASSRQSLRDSETQYF

V: TRBV10-3
D: .
J: TRBJ1-5
size: .
DNA: TGTGCCACCGGGGCGGGGGCCGGCAATCAGCCCCAGCATTTT
CDR3: CATGAGAGNQPQHF

V: TRBV5-1
D: .
J: TRBJ1-2
size: .
DNA: TGCGCCAGCAGCTTGGATGGACCGGGCTATGGCTACACCTTC
CDR3: CASSLDGPGYGYTF

V: TRBV7-6
D: TRBD1
J: TRBJ1-3
size: .
DNA: TGTGCCAGCAGCTTAGCTCCGGGACAGGTGGATGTTGGAAACACCATATATTTT
CDR3: CASSLAPGQVDVGNTIYF

V: TRBV6-5
D: .
J: TRBJ1-2
size: .
DNA: TGTGCCAGCAGTTACTCGACGGCACCCTATGGCTACACCTTC
CDR3: CASSYSTAPYGYTF

V: TRBV7-9
D: TRBD1
J: TRBJ1-1
size: .
DNA: TGTGCCAGCAGCTCTTGGACAGGGTCCACTGAAGCTTTCTTT
CDR3: CASSSWTGSTEAFF

V: TRBV5-1
D: TRBD1
J: TRBJ1-4
size: .
DNA: TGCGCCAGCAGCTTGGCCAATAAGGGGACAGGGGAAAAACTGTTTTTT
CDR3: CASSLANKGTGEKLFF

V: TRBV21-1
D: .
J: TRBJ1-5
size: .
DNA: TGTGCCAGCAGCACTACGACAGGGTACTATAGCAATCAGCCCCAGCATTTT
CDR3: CASSTTTGYYSNQPQHF

V: TRBV18
D: TRBD1
J: TRBJ1-1
size: .
DNA: TGTGCCAGCTCTTCCACAGGGGGCACTGAAGCTTTCTTT
CDR3: CASSSTGGTEAFF

V: TRBV13
D: TRBD1
J: TRBJ2-7
size: .
DNA: TGTGCCAGCAGCTTAGTGGGACAGGGGTTCCACGAGCAGTACTTC
CDR3: CASSLVGQGFHEQYF

V: TRBV3-1/TRBV3-2
D: .
J: TRBJ1-1
size: .
DNA: TGTGCCAGCAGTCAAAGGGAGGGGACAGAAGCTTTCTTT
CDR3: CASSQREGTEAFF

V: TRBV7-9
D: .
J: TRBJ1-1
size: .
DNA: TGTGCCAGCAGCTTAAAGGGCCCGGGCGCTGAAGCTTTCTTT
CDR3: CASSLKGPGAEAFF

V: TRBV2
D: .
J: TRBJ2-3
size: .
DNA: TGTGCCAGCAGTGAAGTCGAAGATACGCAGTATTTT
CDR3: CASSEVEDTQYF

V: TRBV10-2
D: TRBD1
J: TRBJ2-2
size: few
DNA: TGCGCCAGCAGGAGACAGGGAAACACCGGGGAGCTGTTTTTT
CDR3: CASRRQGNTGELFF

V: TRBV7-8
D: TRBD1
J: TRBJ2-1
size: few
DNA: TGTGCCAGCAGCTCGACAGGGGGAGGGATCAGCTCCTACAATGAGCAGTTCTTC
CDR3: CASSSTGGGISSYNEQFF

V: TRBV11-2
D: TRBD1
J: TRBJ2-1
size: .
DNA: TGTGCCAGCAGTCGCGACAGGGGATCCTACAATGAGCAGTTCTTC
CDR3: CASSRDRGSYNEQFF

V: TRBV5-1
D: .
J: TRBJ1-6
size: .
DNA: TGCGCCAGCAGCTCTGGGGCTTTGGATTCACCCCTCCACTTT
CDR3: CASSSGALDSPLHF

V: TRBV19
D: .
J: TRBJ1-2
size: .
DNA: TGTGCCAGTAGTATGGGACCCCTGATCCTTAACTATGGCTACACCTTC
CDR3: CASSMGPLILNYGYTF

V: TRBV4-1
D: TRBD2
J: TRBJ2-1
size: .
DNA: TGCGCCAGCAGCCAGGGACTAGCGGGATTCCGTAGCTCCTACAATGAGCAGTTCTTC
CDR3: CASSQGLAGFRSSYNEQFF

V: TRBV2
D: TRBD1
J: TRBJ2-3
size: .
DNA: TGTGCCAGCAGTCGGGACAGGGGAAAAGATACGCAGTATTTT
CDR3: CASSRDRGKDTQYF

V: TRBV18
D: .
J: TRBJ1-2
size: .
DNA: TGTGCCAGCTCACGTGAACAGAACTATGGCTACACCTTC
CDR3: CASSREQNYGYTF

V: TRBV4-1
D: .
J: TRBJ2-1
size: .
DNA: TGCGCCAGCAGCCAAGAATTACAGGGATGGAATGAGCAGTTCTTC
CDR3: CASSQELQGWNEQFF

V: TRBV30
D: .
J: TRBJ1-5
size: .
DNA: TGTGCCTGGACGAAAGGGGGGAGCAATCAGCCCCAGCATTTT
CDR3: CAWTKGGSNQPQHF

V: TRBV2
D: TRBD2
J: TRBJ2-3
size: .
DNA: TGTGCCAGCAGTGAAATCGGGGGGGCCCTCACAGATACGCAGTATTTT
CDR3: CASSEIGGALTDTQYF

V: TRBV5-4
D: .
J: TRBJ1-3
size: .
DNA: TGTGCCAGCAGCTTAGGGTCGCGAGAAGGAAACACCATATATTTT
CDR3: CASSLGSREGNTIYF

V: TRBV7-6
D: .
J: TRBJ2-7
size: .
DNA: TGTGCCAGCAGTAAAGGGGACGAGCAGTACTTC
CDR3: CASSKGDEQYF

V: TRBV6-2/TRBV6-3
D: .
J: TRBJ2-3
size: .
DNA: TGTGCCAGCAGTCCCGAGGGGGGGCCCACAGATACGCAGTATTTT
CDR3: CASSPEGGPTDTQYF

V: TRBV7-2
D: .
J: TRBJ1-2
size: once
DNA: TGTGCCAGCAGCTCGATCGGGAATGGCTACACCTTC
CDR3: CASSSIGNGYTF

V: TRBV7-9
D: .
J: TRBJ2-6
size: .
DNA: TGTGCCAGCAGCTTAGCTGGGGTTACCAACGTCCTGACTTTC
CDR3: CASSLAGVTNVLTF

V: TRBV10-3
D: .
J: TRBJ2-7
size: .
DNA: TGTGCCATCAGTGAGTCCTTTGAAGACGAGCAGTACTTC
CDR3: CAISESFEDEQYF

V: TRBV5-1
D: TRBD1
J: TRBJ2-5
size: .
DNA: TGCGCCAGCAGCTACGGACAGGGGAGATCGGAGACCCAGTACTTC
CDR3: CASSYGQGRSETQYF

V: TRBV7-9
D: .
J: TRBJ1-6
size: .
DNA: TGTGCCAGCAAACTGGGGAATTCACCCCTCCACTTT
CDR3: CASKLGNSPLHF

V: TRBV5-1
D: .
J: TRBJ2-3
size: few
DNA: TGCGCCAGCAGCCTACTCGGGGGGCCCACAGATACGCAGTATTTT
CDR3: CASSLLGGPTDTQYF

V: TRBV4-2
D: .
J: TRBJ2-5
size: .
DNA: TGTGCCAGCAGCCAGGGTCGACAGGTCCAAGAGACCCAGTACTTC
CDR3: CASSQGRQVQETQYF

V: TRBV25-1
D: .
J: TRBJ1-2
size: .
DNA: TGTGCCAGCAGTGAAACGAGTGGCTACACCTTC
CDR3: CASSETSGYTF

V: TRBV5-1
D: .
J: TRBJ1-1
size: .
DNA: TGCGCCAGCAGCTACTCCGAAAGGGCGAACACTGAAGCTTTCTTT
CDR3: CASSYSERANTEAFF

V: TRBV19
D: TRBD1
J: TRBJ1-3
size: .
DNA: TGTGCCAGTAGTATAGAACAGGGGACTGGAAACACCATATATTTT
CDR3: CASSIEQGTGNTIYF